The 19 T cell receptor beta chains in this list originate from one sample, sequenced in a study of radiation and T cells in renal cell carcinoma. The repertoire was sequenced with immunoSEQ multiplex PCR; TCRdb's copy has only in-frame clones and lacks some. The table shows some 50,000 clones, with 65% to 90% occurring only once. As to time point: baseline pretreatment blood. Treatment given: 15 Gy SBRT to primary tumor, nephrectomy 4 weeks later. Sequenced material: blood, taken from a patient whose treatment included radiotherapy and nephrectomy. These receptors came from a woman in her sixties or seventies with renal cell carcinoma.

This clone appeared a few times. The DNA for the CDR3 is TGTGCCAGCACCTGGACAGATCAGGACACTGAAGCTTTCTTT. It encodes CASTWTDQDTEAFF. The chain joins TRBV2 to TRBJ1-1; perhaps TRBD1 as D (6 bases). V was pared by 7 bases and J by 3 bases, with 15 bases between. The length of the CDR3 is 14 residues. Germline assignment: CDR1 SNHLY and CDR2 FYNNEI.

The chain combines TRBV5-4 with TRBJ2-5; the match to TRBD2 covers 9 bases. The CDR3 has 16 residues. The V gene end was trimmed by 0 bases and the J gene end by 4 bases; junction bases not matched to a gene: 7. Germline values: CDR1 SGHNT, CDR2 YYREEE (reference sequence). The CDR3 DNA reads TGTGCCAGCAGCTTGGGGTCCAGCGGGGGGCTAGAGACCCAGTACTTC. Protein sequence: CASSLGSSGGLETQYF.

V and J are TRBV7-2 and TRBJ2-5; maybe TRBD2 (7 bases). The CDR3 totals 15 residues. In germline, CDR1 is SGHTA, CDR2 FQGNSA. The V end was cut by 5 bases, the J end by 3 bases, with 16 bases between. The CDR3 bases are TGTGCCAGCAGCCGTGGGAGGGGGGTAGAAGAGACCCAGTACTTC. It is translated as CASSRGRGVEETQYF.

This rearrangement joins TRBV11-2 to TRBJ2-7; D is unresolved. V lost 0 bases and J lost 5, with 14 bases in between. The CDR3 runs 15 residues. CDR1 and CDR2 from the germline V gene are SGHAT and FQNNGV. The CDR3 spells CASSLEVRSSDEQYF. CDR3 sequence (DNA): TGTGCCAGCAGCTTAGAGGTCAGGTCGTCGGACGAGCAGTACTTC.

The CDR3 DNA follows: TGCGCCAGCAGCTTGGTCCAGTCCTACGAGCAGTACTTC. Encoded protein: CASSLVQSYEQYF. This chain connects TRBV5-1 to TRBJ2-7, with D uncertain. Germline-derived CDR1 and CDR2 are SGHRS and YFSETQ. V was cut by 0 bases and J by 1 base, with 5 bases left in between. This CDR3 comprises 13 residues.

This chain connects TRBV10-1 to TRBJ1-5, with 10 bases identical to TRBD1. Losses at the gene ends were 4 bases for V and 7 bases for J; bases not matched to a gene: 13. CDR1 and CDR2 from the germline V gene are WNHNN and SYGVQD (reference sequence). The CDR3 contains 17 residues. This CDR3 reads CASSVGTGVPTEQPQHF. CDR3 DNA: TGCGCCAGCAGTGTCGGGACAGGGGTTCCGACAGAGCAGCCCCAGCATTTT.

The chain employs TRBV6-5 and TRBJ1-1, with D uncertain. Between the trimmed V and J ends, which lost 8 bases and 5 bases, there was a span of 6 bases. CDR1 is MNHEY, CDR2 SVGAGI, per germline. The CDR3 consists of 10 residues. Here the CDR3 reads CASGETEAFF. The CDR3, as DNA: TGTGCCAGCGGGGAAACTGAAGCTTTCTTT.

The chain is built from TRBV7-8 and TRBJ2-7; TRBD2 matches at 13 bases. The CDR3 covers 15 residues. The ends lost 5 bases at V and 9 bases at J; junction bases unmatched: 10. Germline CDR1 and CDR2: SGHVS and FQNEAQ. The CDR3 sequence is CASSLLAGGGEGQYF. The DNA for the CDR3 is TGTGCCAGCAGCCTACTAGCGGGAGGGGGTGAGGGGCAGTACTTC.

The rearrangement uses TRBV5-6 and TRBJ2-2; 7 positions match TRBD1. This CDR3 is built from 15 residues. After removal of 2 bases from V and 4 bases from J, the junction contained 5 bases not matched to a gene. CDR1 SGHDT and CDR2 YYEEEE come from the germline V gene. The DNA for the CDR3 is TGTGCCAGCAGCTTAAACAGGGGTCCCACCGGGGAGCTGTTTTTT. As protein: CASSLNRGPTGELFF.

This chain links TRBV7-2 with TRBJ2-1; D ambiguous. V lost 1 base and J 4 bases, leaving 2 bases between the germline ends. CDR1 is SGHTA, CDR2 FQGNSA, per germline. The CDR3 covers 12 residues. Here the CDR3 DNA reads TGTGCCAGCAGCTTAGGTTACAATGAGCAGTTCTTC. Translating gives CASSLGYNEQFF.

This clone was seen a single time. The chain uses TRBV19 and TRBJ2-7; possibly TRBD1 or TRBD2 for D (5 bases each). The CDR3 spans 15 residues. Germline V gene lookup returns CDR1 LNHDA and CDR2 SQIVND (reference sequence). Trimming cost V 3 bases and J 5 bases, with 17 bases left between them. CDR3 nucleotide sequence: TGTGCCAGTAGTATCTACACCGGGGCGCCGGACGAGCAGTACTTC. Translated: CASSIYTGAPDEQYF.

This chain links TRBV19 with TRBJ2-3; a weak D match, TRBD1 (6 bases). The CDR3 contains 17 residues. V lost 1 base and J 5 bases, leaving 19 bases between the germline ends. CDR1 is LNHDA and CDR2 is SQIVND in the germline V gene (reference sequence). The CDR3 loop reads CASSIGFGRGGGDTQYF. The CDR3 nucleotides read TGTGCCAGTAGTATAGGTTTTGGCAGGGGTGGAGGAGATACGCAGTATTTT.

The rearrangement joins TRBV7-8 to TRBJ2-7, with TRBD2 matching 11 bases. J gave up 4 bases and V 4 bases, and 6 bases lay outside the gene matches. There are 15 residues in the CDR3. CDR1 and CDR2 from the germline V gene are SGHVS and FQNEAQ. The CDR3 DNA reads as TGTGCCAGCAGCTCACGGACTAGCGGGCCTTACGAGCAGTACTTC. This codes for CASSSRTSGPYEQYF. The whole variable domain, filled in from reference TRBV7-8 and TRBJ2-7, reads GAGVSQSPRYKVAKRGQDVALRCDPISGHVSLFWYQQALGQGPEFLTYFQNEAQLDKSGLPSDRFFAERPEGSVSTLKIQRTQQEDSAVYLCASSSRTSGPYEQYFGPGTRLTVT.

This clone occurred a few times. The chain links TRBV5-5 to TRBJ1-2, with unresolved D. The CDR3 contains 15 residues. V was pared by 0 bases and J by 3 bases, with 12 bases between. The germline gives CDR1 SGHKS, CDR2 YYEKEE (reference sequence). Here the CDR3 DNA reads TGTGCCAGCAGCTTGGCTGGCAGTTCGGACTATGGCTACACCTTC. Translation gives CASSLAGSSDYGYTF.

CDR3 sequence reads: CASTEGFSSYEQYF. CDR3 nucleotide sequence: TGCGCCAGCACCGAAGGTTTTTCCTCCTACGAGCAGTACTTC. V gene TRBV5-1 combines with J gene TRBJ2-7; D unclear. The CDR3 length is 14 residues. The germline V gene has CDR1 SGHRS and CDR2 YFSETQ. The V end lost 6 bases, the J end lost 0 bases, and 13 bases lay between the germline ends.

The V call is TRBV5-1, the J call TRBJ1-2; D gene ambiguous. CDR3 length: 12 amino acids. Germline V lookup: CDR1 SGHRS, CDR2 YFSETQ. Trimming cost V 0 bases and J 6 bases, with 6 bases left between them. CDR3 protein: CASSLAADGYTF. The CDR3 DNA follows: TGCGCCAGCAGCTTGGCCGCAGATGGCTACACCTTC.

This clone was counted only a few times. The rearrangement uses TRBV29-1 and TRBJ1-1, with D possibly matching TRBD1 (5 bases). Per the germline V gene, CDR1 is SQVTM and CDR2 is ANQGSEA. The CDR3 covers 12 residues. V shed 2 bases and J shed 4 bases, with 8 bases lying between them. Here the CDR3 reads CSVEQGSTEAFF. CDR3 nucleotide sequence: TGCAGCGTTGAACAGGGTAGCACTGAAGCTTTCTTT.

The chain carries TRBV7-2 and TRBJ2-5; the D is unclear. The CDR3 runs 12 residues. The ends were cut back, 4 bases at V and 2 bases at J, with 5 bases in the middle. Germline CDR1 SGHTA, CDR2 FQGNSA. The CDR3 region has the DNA TGTGCCAGCAGCTCGGATCAAGAGACCCAGTACTTC. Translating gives CASSSDQETQYF. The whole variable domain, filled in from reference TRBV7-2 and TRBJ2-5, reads GAGVSQSPSNKVTEKGKDVELRCDPISGHTALYWYRQSLGQGLEFLIYFQGNSAPDKSGLPSDRFSAERTGGSVSTLTIQRTQQEDSAVYLCASSSDQETQYFGPGTRLLVL.

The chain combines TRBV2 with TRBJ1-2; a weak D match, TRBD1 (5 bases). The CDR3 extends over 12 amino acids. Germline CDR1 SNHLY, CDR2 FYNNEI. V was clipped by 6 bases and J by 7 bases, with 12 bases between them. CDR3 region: CASRGDASGYTF. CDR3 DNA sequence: TGTGCCAGCAGAGGGGATGCTTCTGGCTACACCTTC.